The next 30 T cell receptor beta chains were all read from a single sample in a study of human thymus T cells (dated by TCRdb to 2018 to 2020). The thymus tissue came from surgical resects taken out during corrective cardiac surgery. Libraries were made using the immunoSEQ multiplex PCR assay. The table was pulled from immuneACCESS by TCRdb, which kept in-frame rearrangements only. Such tables lose some clones; where checked, under half of the loss comes from unresolved V genes, and the rest has no known cause. This sample lists 75,000 to 90,000 clones; 96% were detected once. Clones ranked in the top ten supply 0.031% of the sample. Sequencing was performed on thymus tissue. Every receptor here comes from a boy under two years old with a congenital heart defect but otherwise immunologically healthy.

V is TRBV19 and J is TRBJ2-2, with D possibly TRBD1 on 5 matching bases. The CDR3 loop spans 15 amino acids. The germline V gene has CDR1 LNHDA and CDR2 SQIVND (reference sequence). Trimming pared 4 bases from V and 0 bases from J, leaving 9 bases between. CDR3 sequence (DNA): TGTGCCAGTAGTAGGGCAGGGACGAACACCGGGGAGCTGTTTTTT. It translates to CASSRAGTNTGELFF.

The chain links TRBV13 to TRBJ1-1, with D uncertain. The CDR3 is 16 amino acids. V was cut by 3 bases and J by 1 base, with 15 bases left in between. Germline CDR1 PRHDT, CDR2 FYEKMQ (reference sequence). The CDR3 nucleotides read TGTGCCAGCAGCTTCCATCCCGGCAGAAAGAACACTGAAGCTTTCTTT. Translation gives CASSFHPGRKNTEAFF.

V usage is TRBV5-1 and J usage is TRBJ2-3, with 8 bases fitting TRBD2. Trimming cost V 0 bases and J 1 base; bases outside gene matches: 10. Germline CDR1 reads SGHRS; CDR2 reads YFSETQ. The CDR3 extends over 18 amino acids. CDR3 residues: CASSLARAGENRTDTQYF. In DNA, the CDR3 is TGCGCCAGCAGCTTGGCCCGAGCGGGAGAAAACCGCACAGATACGCAGTATTTT.

V and J are TRBV28 and TRBJ1-3; 7 bases map to TRBD1. V was pared by 6 bases and J by 2 bases, with 7 bases of the junction left unmatched. This CDR3 has 15 amino acids. The V gene's germline CDR1 is MDHEN and CDR2 SYDVKM. The DNA of the CDR3 is TGTGCCAGCAGCCTTGGACAGGCAACTGGAAACACCATATATTTT. The encoded protein is CASSLGQATGNTIYF.

The chain couples TRBV29-1 to TRBJ2-1; a possible D gene is TRBD2 (5 bases). Between the trimmed V and J ends, which lost 1 base and 5 bases, there was a span of 6 bases. The CDR3 is 12 amino acids. In germline, CDR1 is SQVTM, CDR2 ANQGSEA. The CDR3 DNA sequence: TGCAGCGTTGAAGGGCGGGACAATGAGCAGTTCTTC. Translation: CSVEGRDNEQFF.

The gene calls are TRBV6-6 and TRBJ2-7; TRBD1 agrees at 11 bases. This CDR3 contains 15 residues. V trimming: 6 bases; J trimming: 3 bases; junction bases outside the gene matches: 7. Germline V gives CDR1 MNHNY, CDR2 SVGAGI (reference sequence). The CDR3 loop reads CASRGPGQGGYEQYF. DNA of the CDR3: TGTGCCAGCAGAGGACCGGGACAGGGGGGCTACGAGCAGTACTTC.

V and J are TRBV28 and TRBJ2-5, with D hard to call. The CDR3 runs 16 residues. In germline, CDR1 is MDHEN, CDR2 SYDVKM. V gave up 5 bases and J gave up 1 base, with 17 bases separating them. For the CDR3, the DNA is TGTGCCAGCAGTCATAAGGCTGTCGCCTCCCAAGAGACCCAGTACTTC. Protein sequence: CASSHKAVASQETQYF.

The chain joins TRBV28 to TRBJ1-1, with D perhaps matching TRBD1 (6 bases). CDR3 length: 13 amino acids. V dropped 7 bases and J dropped 6 bases, with 15 bases sitting between them. Germline values: CDR1 MDHEN, CDR2 SYDVKM. CDR3 residues: CASKDRNNPEAFF. CDR3 nucleotides: TGTGCCAGCAAAGACAGGAATAATCCTGAAGCTTTCTTT.

A few counts support this clone. The chain uses TRBV10-1 and TRBJ1-1; D ambiguous. The CDR3 extends over 13 amino acids. The germline V gene encodes CDR1 WNHNN and CDR2 SYGVQD (reference sequence). V was shortened by 3 bases and J by 1 base, with 6 bases between the two germline ends. DNA of the CDR3: TGCGCCAGCAGTGAAGACCCGAACACTGAAGCTTTCTTT. Its protein is CASSEDPNTEAFF.

The chain recombines TRBV7-9 with TRBJ1-3, with 8 bases lining up with TRBD1. CDR1 and CDR2 from the germline V gene are SEHNR and FQNEAQ (reference sequence). The CDR3 totals 17 residues. V gave up 1 base and J gave up 3 bases; unmatched junction bases: 8. CDR3 DNA sequence: TGTGCCAGCAGCTTAGGGCCAGGGGGCGCCTATGGAAACACCATATATTTT. This gives the protein CASSLGPGGAYGNTIYF.

The V and J genes are TRBV29-1 and TRBJ2-7, with 11 positions matching TRBD2. CDR3 length: 16 residues. The trim removed 0 bases at V and 3 bases at J, leaving 7 bases unmatched. The V gene's germline CDR1 is SQVTM and CDR2 ANQGSEA. The CDR3 bases are TGCAGCGTTGAAGATGTACTAGCGGGAGAGGTCTACGAGCAGTACTTC. This gives the protein CSVEDVLAGEVYEQYF.

The rearrangement links TRBV2 to TRBJ2-5; D ambiguous. V lost 6 bases to trimming and J lost 6 bases, with 14 bases between them. The germline gives CDR1 SNHLY, CDR2 FYNNEI. CDR3 length equals 13 residues. CDR3 sequence: CASRTSVGKTQYF. The CDR3 nucleotides read TGTGCCAGCAGGACCAGCGTAGGGAAGACCCAGTACTTC.

On this clone: Compared with germline, one end of the junction differs, possibly owing to a read error. The chain uses TRBV25-1 and TRBJ1-2, with D perhaps TRBD1 (5 bases). CDR3 length: 18 residues. Germline CDR1 and CDR2: MGHDK and SYGVNS. CDR3 nucleotides: TGTGCCAGCAGTGGACCCTCGGGACTCATCGACCCTAATTATGGCTACACCTTC. Protein sequence: CASSGPSGLIDPNYGYTF.

The chain couples TRBV28 to TRBJ2-6, with 10 nucleotides matching TRBD1. CDR3 size: 18 residues. The germline CDR1 and CDR2 sequences are MDHEN and SYDVKM. Trimming took 3 bases from V and 3 from J; bases not matched to a gene: 8. The CDR3 spells CASSFRDRGFGGANVLTF. The CDR3 DNA follows: TGTGCCAGCAGTTTCCGGGACAGGGGCTTCGGTGGGGCCAACGTCCTGACTTTC.

The chain combines TRBV7-8 with TRBJ1-5, with D unresolved. CDR1 and CDR2 (germline): SGHVS, FQNEAQ. Trimming cost V 1 base and J 5 bases, with 9 bases left between them. The length of the CDR3 is 14 residues. The CDR3 sequence is CASSLGAGHQPQHF. For the CDR3, the DNA is TGTGCCAGCAGCTTAGGGGCAGGCCATCAGCCCCAGCATTTT.

The chain joins TRBV7-9 to TRBJ2-1; 10 bases line up with TRBD1. V shed 6 bases, J shed 3 bases, and the junction held 17 bases outside the gene matches. The CDR3 length is 19 residues. The germline gives CDR1 SEHNR, CDR2 FQNEAQ (reference sequence). CDR3 DNA: TGTGCCAGCAGGCCTCCCACCGTCGGGACAGGGGACGGCTACAATGAGCAGTTCTTC. Translating gives CASRPPTVGTGDGYNEQFF.

V usage is TRBV7-9 and J usage is TRBJ1-6; 11 bases map to TRBD1. Germline V lookup: CDR1 SEHNR, CDR2 FQNEAQ (reference sequence). With V trimmed by 0 bases and J by 12 bases, 10 bases remained unmatched. The CDR3 is 17 amino acids. The chain's CDR3 is CASSLAVRGQGEEPLHF. The CDR3 DNA sequence: TGTGCCAGCAGCTTAGCTGTCAGGGGACAGGGGGAAGAACCCCTCCACTTT.

The V gene is TRBV10-3, the J gene TRBJ2-7; tentative D call: TRBD1 (6 bases). Trimming took off 8 bases at V and 2 bases at J, with 16 bases between the two ends. The CDR3 sequence is 14 residues long. The germline CDR1 and CDR2 sequences are ENHRY and SYGVKD. This CDR3 reads CAIATHREPYEQYF. The CDR3, as DNA: TGTGCCATCGCCACGCACAGGGAACCCTACGAGCAGTACTTC.

V usage is TRBV7-2 and J usage is TRBJ1-2; TRBD1 matches at 7 bases. The CDR3 spans 17 residues. The germline gives CDR1 SGHTA, CDR2 FQGNSA. Trimming cost V 3 bases and J 3 bases; bases outside gene matches: 13. The CDR3, as DNA: TGTGCCAGCAGCTTGACGGACAGGCCCCCTCAACACTATGGCTACACCTTC. Residues: CASSLTDRPPQHYGYTF.

The V and J genes are TRBV11-2 and TRBJ1-3; possibly TRBD1 for D (6 bases). Per germline, CDR1 SGHAT and CDR2 FQNNGV. The CDR3 is made up of 15 amino acids. Trimming left V 6 bases short and J 2 bases short, with 14 bases between. CDR3 nucleotide sequence: TGTGCCAGCAGGACCCCGGGACAAGCTGGAAACACCATATATTTT. It is translated as CASRTPGQAGNTIYF.

This chain connects TRBV5-4 to TRBJ1-3, with D tentatively TRBD1 (6 bases). Germline CDR1 SGHNT, CDR2 YYREEE (reference sequence). The CDR3 has 17 residues. Deletions cut 0 bases from V and 1 base from J, with 14 bases between. The CDR3 loop reads CASSLGGGQGSGNTIYF. The DNA of the CDR3 is TGTGCCAGCAGCTTGGGCGGGGGGCAAGGATCTGGAAACACCATATATTTT.

CDR3 amino acids: CASSRTGFNSPLHF. Here the CDR3 DNA reads TGCGCCAGCAGCCGGACAGGGTTTAATTCACCCCTCCACTTT. The chain is built from TRBV5-1 and TRBJ1-6, with 8 bases identical to TRBD1. The germline gives CDR1 SGHRS, CDR2 YFSETQ. This CDR3 has 14 amino acids. V dropped 4 bases and J dropped 6; count of bases not matched to a gene: 3. Complete variable domain (other parts from reference TRBV5-1 and TRBJ1-6): KAGVTQTPRYLIKTRGQQVTLSCSPISGHRSVSWYQQTPGQGLQFLFEYFSETQRNKGNFPGRFSGRQFSNSRSEMNVSTLELGDSALYLCASSRTGFNSPLHFGNGTRLTVT.

This chain joins TRBV7-9 and TRBJ2-1, with 8 bases identical to TRBD2. Germline loops: CDR1 SEHNR, CDR2 FQNEAQ (reference sequence). J was trimmed by 4 bases and V by 3 bases; bases with no gene match: 2. This CDR3 contains 14 residues. CDR3 bases: TGTGCCAGCAGCTTGGCGGGGGGATACAATGAGCAGTTCTTC. The encoded protein is CASSLAGGYNEQFF.

The chain has TRBV7-6 and TRBJ2-5; tentatively, D is TRBD1 (6 bases). V shed 1 base and J shed 5 bases, with 14 bases lying between them. Germline V gene data show CDR1 as SGHVS and CDR2 as FNYEAQ. The CDR3 extends over 15 amino acids. CDR3 bases: TGTGCCAGCAGCTTAGGATACAGGGTGAGGGAGACCCAGTACTTC. Translating it yields CASSLGYRVRETQYF. Variable domain in full (rest from reference TRBV7-6 and TRBJ2-5): GAGVSQSPRYKVTKRGQDVALRCDPISGHVSLYWYRQALGQGPEFLTYFNYEAQQDKSGLPNDRFSAERPEGSISTLTIQRTEQRDSAMYRCASSLGYRVRETQYFGPGTRLLVL.

The gene calls are TRBV5-1 and TRBJ1-1; a possible D gene is TRBD1 (6 bases). CDR3 length: 18 residues. Germline CDR1 reads SGHRS; CDR2 reads YFSETQ. Trimming took off 0 bases at V and 0 bases at J, with 18 bases between the two ends. The CDR3: CASSLESVRGPVNTEAFF. CDR3 nucleotide sequence: TGCGCCAGCAGCTTGGAGAGCGTCCGGGGGCCGGTGAACACTGAAGCTTTCTTT.

This chain joins TRBV2 and TRBJ2-5, with a weak D call TRBD1 (5 bases). Deletions cut 4 bases from V and 0 bases from J, with 12 bases between. The CDR3 length is 15 residues. CDR1 and CDR2 (germline): SNHLY, FYNNEI. CDR3 bases: TGTGCCAGCAGTGGGAACAGGTGGTACCAAGAGACCCAGTACTTC. Its protein product is CASSGNRWYQETQYF.

CDR3 in DNA: TGCGCCAGCAGCCAAGAGACAGGGGCCTTCGAGCAGTACTTC. Translating gives CASSQETGAFEQYF. The V and J genes are TRBV4-3 and TRBJ2-7; 8 positions match TRBD1. V lost 0 bases, J lost 6 bases, and 4 bases stayed unmatched. This CDR3 region has 14 residues. Germline assignment: CDR1 LGHNA and CDR2 YSLEER.

The V and J genes are TRBV19 and TRBJ1-3; unclear D gene. The length of the CDR3 is 15 residues. V was cut by 7 bases and J by 8 bases, with 21 bases left in between. From germline, CDR1 is LNHDA and CDR2 SQIVND (reference sequence). The CDR3 sequence: CASITVGGFDDTIYF. In DNA form, the CDR3 reads TGTGCCAGTATTACGGTGGGAGGTTTCGATGACACCATATATTTT.

The chain recombines TRBV14 with TRBJ1-1; no definite D call. The germline gives CDR1 SGHDN, CDR2 FVKESK. Trimming took off 0 bases at V and 4 bases at J, with 3 bases between the two ends. The CDR3 totals 12 residues. CDR3 bases: TGTGCCAGCAGCCAAGACAGCACTGAAGCTTTCTTT. Translating gives CASSQDSTEAFF.

V and J are TRBV6-1 and TRBJ2-7, with TRBD1 matching over 9 bases. The CDR3 sequence is 19 residues long. Germline V CDR1 and CDR2: MNHNS, SASEGT. V trimming: 4 bases; J trimming: 3 bases; junction bases outside the gene matches: 19. This chain's CDR3 is CASSAWTARIGTGFYEQYF. The CDR3 region has the DNA TGTGCCAGCAGTGCCTGGACGGCCCGGATAGGGACAGGGTTCTACGAGCAGTACTTC.